These 9 T cell receptor beta chains came from one sample sequenced in a study of CD8+CD57+ T cells in acquired aplastic anemia. Those patients picked for sequencing had displayed CD8+CD57+ cell expansion on flow cytometry. It was genomic DNA that served as the template for profiling TCR beta VDJ and CDR3. TCRdb used MiXCR to reprocess the reads, holding one entry per CDR3 protein. The sample has around 170,000 distinct CDR3 sequences; more than 45% are singletons. The material sequenced was sorted CD4+, CD8+, or CD8+CD57+ T cells (not recorded which) from PBMCs. The source is a human donor with aplastic anemia.

This clonotype occurred a few times. The chain carries TRBV9 and TRBJ1-6; the D is unclear. CDR1 and CDR2 from the germline V gene are SGDLS and YYNGEE. The CDR3 runs 16 residues. V gave up 3 bases and J gave up 7 bases, with 17 bases separating them. The CDR3 loop reads CASSEYPSVGNSPLHF. The DNA of the CDR3 is TGTGCCAGCAGCGAGTACCCGTCCGTTGGAAATTCACCCCTCCACTTT.

V gene TRBV11-1 combines with J gene TRBJ2-3, with D possibly being TRBD1 (5 bases). V lost 1 base, J lost 8 bases, and 22 bases lay in between. Germline CDR1 SGHAT, CDR2 FQDESV (reference sequence). The CDR3 contains 17 residues. The CDR3 DNA reads as TGTGCCAGCAGCTTAGTCCAGGGTGAATTCCTAACCGGTACGCAGTATTTT. This translates into CASSLVQGEFLTGTQYF.

The V gene is TRBV7-6, the J gene TRBJ2-3; 10 nucleotides agree with TRBD2. V shed 5 bases and J 4 bases; nucleotides not matched to a gene: 9. Germline V CDR1 and CDR2: SGHVS, FNYEAQ. CDR3 size: 16 residues. The CDR3 nucleotides are TGTGCCAGCAGCCGGAGAGCGGGGGGGGAGGCAGATACGCAGTATTTT. Translation: CASSRRAGGEADTQYF. The full variable domain, its missing parts supplied by reference TRBV7-6 and TRBJ2-3, is GAGVSQSPRYKVTKRGQDVALRCDPISGHVSLYWYRQALGQGPEFLTYFNYEAQQDKSGLPNDRFSAERPEGSISTLTIQRTEQRDSAMYRCASSRRAGGEADTQYFGPGTRLTVL.

This clonotype was seen a few times. V usage is TRBV7-3 and J usage is TRBJ2-1, with unresolved D. The CDR3 is 13 residues long. The V end lost 0 bases, the J end lost 5 bases, and 5 bases lay between the germline ends. CDR1 and CDR2 from the germline V gene are SGHTA and FQGTGA. The CDR3 region is CASSLTEDNEQFF. The CDR3, as DNA: TGTGCCAGCAGCTTAACAGAGGACAATGAGCAGTTCTTC. The variable domain in full, completed from reference TRBV7-3 and TRBJ2-1, reads GAGVSQTPSNKVTEKGKYVELRCDPISGHTALYWYRQSLGQGPEFLIYFQGTGAADDSGLPNDRFFAVRPEGSVSTLKIQRTERGDSAVYLCASSLTEDNEQFFGPGTRLTVL.

In nucleotides, the CDR3 is TGTGCCAGCAGCTTAGGGCAGGCCAGAGCTTTCTTT. Protein sequence: CASSLGQARAFF. The V call is TRBV7-9, the J call TRBJ1-1, with D unclear. V was shortened by 1 base and J by 10 bases, with 10 bases between the two germline ends. Germline assignment: CDR1 SEHNR and CDR2 FQNEAQ (reference sequence). CDR3 length: 12 residues.

This clonotype turned up a few times. The rearrangement uses TRBV6-1 and TRBJ2-3; D possibly corresponds to TRBD2 (5 bases). The CDR3 has 14 residues. Germline assignment: CDR1 MNHNS and CDR2 SASEGT. Between the trimmed V and J ends, which lost 5 bases and 3 bases, there was a span of 12 bases. CDR3 in amino acids: CASSQWEKTDTQYF. The CDR3 DNA reads as TGTGCCAGCAGTCAGTGGGAGAAAACAGATACGCAGTATTTT.

Remarks on this clonotype: A much larger clone is a single base away; this may be a read error. The chain uses TRBV12-3 or TRBV12-4 and TRBJ1-1; TRBD1 is a possible D gene (6 bases). This CDR3 is 13 amino acids long. The CDR3 spells CAGSHGQLREAFF. The DNA for the CDR3 is TGTGCCGGCAGCCACGGACAGTTACGTGAAGCTTTCTTT.

The V gene is TRBV7-6, the J gene TRBJ2-5; the D is unclear. Germline V gene data show CDR1 as SGHVS and CDR2 as FNYEAQ. V lost 3 bases to trimming and J lost 5 bases, with 10 bases between them. This CDR3 is 13 amino acids long. The CDR3 DNA follows: TGTGCCAGCAGCTTTCAAGGCTGGGAGACCCAGTACTTC. Translated: CASSFQGWETQYF.

Many counts were recorded for this clonotype. This chain uses TRBV2 with TRBJ1-5; D may be TRBD1 (5 bases). This CDR3 is 15 amino acids long. CDR1 is SNHLY and CDR2 is FYNNEI in the germline V gene. V gave up 6 bases and J gave up 0 bases, with 12 bases separating them. CDR3 nucleotides: TGTGCCAGCAGACAGGAAAGGAATAGCAATCAGCCCCAGCATTTT. It encodes CASRQERNSNQPQHF.